The clone carrying this T cell receptor (beta chain) showed up just a few times. The authors' processing: Amplification with reference gene primers provided the estimates of nucleated cell counts. Only in-frame clones appear in the TCRdb table, and some are missing; sequencing was by immunoSEQ multiplex PCR. V and J calls and clone size follow that table, whereas D and trimming were derived from the DNA. The table has tens of thousands of clones, 90% to 95% seen once. Trimming removed 2 bases from V and 4 bases from J, with 14 bases in between. The CDR3 spans 15 residues. The V gene's germline CDR1 is SEHNR and CDR2 FQNEAQ (reference sequence). This sample stems from a study of blood T cell repertoires in COVID-19. For the study at large: There were acute and convalescent COVID-19 samples, and they came from the United States, Italy and Spain. Sources were T cells, B-cell-depleted T cells, or PBMCs; the material itself was cDNA or gDNA.

This rearrangement joins TRBV7-9 to TRBJ1-1, with D possibly matching TRBD1 (6 bases). The TCR sequence derives from a woman aged 25-40 years in a cohort sampled during active COVID-19. The sequenced sample was peripheral blood. The chain's CDR3 is CASSLQTGWSTEAFF. The CDR3 coding sequence is TGTGCCAGCAGCTTACAGACAGGCTGGAGCACTGAAGCTTTCTTT.